These 27 T cell receptor beta chains share one sample of origin, sequenced in a study of PD-L1 blockade in urothelial cancer. The time point is: pretreatment peripheral blood. The table came from immunoSEQ multiplex PCR; TCRdb's copy has only in-frame clones and leaves some out. Found here are about 86,000 clones, more than 70% of them singletons; the top ten hold roughly an eighth. The sequencing here drew on PBMCs, taken around atezolizumab (anti-PD-L1) treatment. The receptors were gathered from a man between 60 and 75 years old with urothelial cancer.

The chain combines TRBV28 with TRBJ1-5; tentatively, D is TRBD1 (5 bases). With 5 bases removed from V and 1 base from J, the gap between germline ends came to 12 bases. Germline V gives CDR1 MDHEN, CDR2 SYDVKM. The CDR3 covers 15 residues. CDR3 loop: CASSTDSVSNQPQHF. The CDR3 bases are TGTGCCAGCAGTACCGACAGTGTAAGCAATCAGCCCCAGCATTTT.

This clone has only a few counts. The CDR3, as DNA: TGTGCCAGCAGCTCTGAGACCCAGTACTTC. The encoded protein is CASSSETQYF. V usage is TRBV7-9 and J usage is TRBJ2-5; D is uncertain. Looked up from germline, CDR1 is SEHNR and CDR2 is FQNEAQ (reference sequence). The CDR3 totals 10 residues. The V end lost 4 bases, the J end lost 5 bases, and 2 bases lay between the germline ends.

CDR3 bases: TGTGCCAGCACCCTGACAGGGGGGACGCCCTACGAGCAGTACTTC. Translating it yields CASTLTGGTPYEQYF. The chain has TRBV11-3 and TRBJ2-7; 9 bases agree with TRBD1. V trimming: 7 bases; J trimming: 2 bases; junction bases outside the gene matches: 9. This CDR3 has 15 residues. Germline CDR1 reads SGHNT; CDR2 reads YENEEA. The full variable domain, completed using reference TRBV11-3 and TRBJ2-7, is EAGVVQSPRYKIIEKKQPVAFWCNPISGHNTLYWYLQNLGQGPELLIRYENEEAVDDSQLPKDRFSAERLKGVDSTLKIQPAELGDSAVYLCASTLTGGTPYEQYFGPGTRLTVT.

The chain joins TRBV6-5 to TRBJ1-4; D is ambiguous. Germline assignment: CDR1 MNHEY and CDR2 SVGAGI. V lost 0 bases and J lost 7, with 9 bases in between. The CDR3 totals 14 residues. The CDR3 bases are TGTGCCAGCAGTTACTCGCGGGGAACTGAAAAACTGTTTTTT. Amino acids: CASSYSRGTEKLFF.

The chain couples TRBV6-5 to TRBJ1-2; D gene uncertain. CDR3 length: 14 residues. CDR1 is MNHEY and CDR2 is SVGAGI in the germline V gene. Trimming took off 9 bases at V and 7 bases at J, with 21 bases between the two ends. The CDR3 DNA is TGTGCCAGTGGATTACAGAGCTTAGTAGGTGGCTACACCTTC. Protein: CASGLQSLVGGYTF.

The gene calls are TRBV11-3 and TRBJ2-1; TRBD2 matches at 12 bases. The V and J ends lost 5 bases and 5 bases, in that order; junction bases with no gene match: 7. The CDR3 totals 16 residues. CDR1 and CDR2 (germline): SGHNT, YENEEA. CDR3 residues: CASSPRTSGVHNEQFF. DNA for the CDR3: TGTGCCAGCAGCCCGAGGACTAGCGGGGTACACAATGAGCAGTTCTTC. The full variable domain, rest sourced from reference TRBV11-3 and TRBJ2-1, is EAGVVQSPRYKIIEKKQPVAFWCNPISGHNTLYWYLQNLGQGPELLIRYENEEAVDDSQLPKDRFSAERLKGVDSTLKIQPAELGDSAVYLCASSPRTSGVHNEQFFGPGTRLTVL.

The V call is TRBV6-1, the J call TRBJ2-7, with D perhaps matching TRBD1 (5 bases). Germline V gene lookup returns CDR1 MNHNS and CDR2 SASEGT. V shed 2 bases and J shed 2 bases, with 22 bases lying between them. This CDR3 comprises 18 residues. The CDR3 DNA follows: TGTGCCAGCAGTGAAAGGGGCGACAGTAGGCCATATCCCTACGAGCAGTACTTC. It specifies CASSERGDSRPYPYEQYF.

V is TRBV5-1 and J is TRBJ2-6, with a possible D match to TRBD2 (6 bases). This CDR3 contains 15 residues. V was clipped by 6 bases and J by 2 bases, with 12 bases between them. Germline V lookup: CDR1 SGHRS, CDR2 YFSETQ. The CDR3 nucleotides are TGCGCCAGCACTACGGGCGGGACTGGGGCCAACGTCCTGACTTTC. It codes for CASTTGGTGANVLTF.

This clone was found once. The CDR3 reads CASSWGLAGVTGELFF. The CDR3 DNA follows: TGTGCCAGTAGTTGGGGACTAGCGGGAGTTACCGGGGAGCTGTTTTTT. The rearrangement links TRBV19 to TRBJ2-2; 14 bases are shared with TRBD2. Germline V CDR1 and CDR2: LNHDA, SQIVND (reference sequence). The CDR3 loop spans 16 amino acids. The V gene end was trimmed by 5 bases and the J gene end by 5 bases; junction bases not matched to a gene: 4.

This clone was recorded a few times. The chain has TRBV19 and TRBJ1-2, with D perhaps matching TRBD1 (6 bases). V gave up 7 bases and J gave up 5 bases, with 11 bases separating them. Germline V gene sequence: CDR1 LNHDA, CDR2 SQIVND (reference sequence). This CDR3 has 12 residues. CDR3 in DNA: TGTGCCAGTATCAAGGGGGGGTATGGCTACACCTTC. Amino acid sequence: CASIKGGYGYTF.

This clone was seen a single time. The V and J genes are TRBV2 and TRBJ1-5; no firm D call. Looked up from germline, CDR1 is SNHLY and CDR2 is FYNNEI. Trimming pared 5 bases from V and 2 bases from J, leaving 28 bases between. The CDR3 sequence is 20 residues long. The CDR3 DNA follows: TGTGCCAGCAGTTACCGGGGTTTTCTCGGCCAGGTACTCGGCAATCAGCCCCAGCATTTT. It yields the protein CASSYRGFLGQVLGNQPQHF.

The chain links TRBV4-1 to TRBJ1-5; TRBD1 is a possible D gene (6 bases). The ends were cut back, 0 bases at V and 0 bases at J, with 12 bases in the middle. This CDR3 has 17 amino acids. Germline V lookup: CDR1 MGHRA, CDR2 YSYEKL. CDR3 in amino acids: CASSQEVRGNSNQPQHF. The CDR3 bases are TGCGCCAGCAGCCAAGAGGTCAGGGGAAATAGCAATCAGCCCCAGCATTTT.

This chain links TRBV5-4 with TRBJ1-2; D unclear. The germline V and J ends were trimmed by 4 bases and 8 bases, with 15 bases remaining between them. Per the germline V gene, CDR1 is SGHNT and CDR2 is YYREEE (reference sequence). The CDR3 covers 13 residues. The CDR3 region has the DNA TGTGCCAGCAGCGCTGATGGATCCAGGGGCTACACCTTC. Residues: CASSADGSRGYTF.

The V and J genes are TRBV4-2 and TRBJ2-5; tentatively, D is TRBD2 (6 bases). The CDR3 has 17 amino acids. V lost 0 bases to trimming and J lost 1 base, with 15 bases between them. Germline V gene sequence: CDR1 LGHNA, CDR2 YNFKEQ. DNA of the CDR3: TGTGCCAGCAGCCAAGATCCGGCGGGGCCTCCCCAAGAGACCCAGTACTTC. It encodes CASSQDPAGPPQETQYF.

J is TRBJ1-1 and V is TRBV7-3; TRBD1 matches at 8 bases. The germline gives CDR1 SGHTA, CDR2 FQGTGA. CDR3 length equals 15 residues. With 2 bases clipped from V and 4 bases from J, the junction kept 6 bases outside the gene matches. The CDR3 is CASSLGDRGATEAFF. The CDR3 region has the DNA TGTGCCAGCAGCTTAGGAGACAGGGGAGCCACTGAAGCTTTCTTT.

The J gene is TRBJ2-1, the V gene TRBV10-3; 13 nucleotides agree with TRBD2. The V and J ends lost 7 bases and 8 bases, in that order; junction bases with no gene match: 8. The V gene's germline CDR1 is ENHRY and CDR2 SYGVKD. The CDR3 has 15 residues. The CDR3 is CAITPGLAGKDEQFF. Written as DNA, the CDR3 is TGTGCCATCACCCCGGGACTAGCGGGAAAGGATGAGCAGTTCTTC.

The gene calls are TRBV6-5 and TRBJ1-2, with 7 bases aligning to TRBD1. The V and J ends lost 6 bases and 4 bases, in that order; junction bases with no gene match: 8. The CDR3 totals 14 residues. The germline CDR1 and CDR2 sequences are MNHEY and SVGAGI. The CDR3 reads CASSKDRNGYGYTF. Here the CDR3 DNA reads TGTGCCAGCAGCAAGGACAGGAACGGCTATGGCTACACCTTC.

This rearrangement joins TRBV9 to TRBJ2-5, with 8 nucleotides matching TRBD2. The length of the CDR3 is 17 residues. The ends lost 0 bases at V and 0 bases at J; junction bases unmatched: 7. In germline, CDR1 is SGDLS, CDR2 YYNGEE. The CDR3 DNA is TGTGCCAGCAGCGTAGACACAGCGGGGGCGTACCAAGAGACCCAGTACTTC. Encoded protein: CASSVDTAGAYQETQYF.

V usage is TRBV5-1 and J usage is TRBJ2-7; unclear D gene. V was cut by 2 bases and J by 5 bases, with 20 bases left in between. CDR1 and CDR2 from the germline V gene are SGHRS and YFSETQ. The CDR3 spans 16 residues. The DNA for the CDR3 is TGCGCCAGCAGCTTTCACAGTCCACTCTCTTTGGACGAGCAGTACTTC. Encoded protein: CASSFHSPLSLDEQYF.

CDR3 DNA sequence: TGTGCAAGTCGCTTAAAGAGCGGAGGCTCTGGGGCCAACGTCCTGACTTTC. The encoded protein is CASRLKSGGSGANVLTF. This chain uses TRBV12-2 with TRBJ2-6; the D call in the table, TRBD2, was not verified against the DNA. TRBV12-2 is tagged as a pseudogene. The length of the CDR3 is 17 residues.

The chain links TRBV25-1 to TRBJ2-7; TRBD2 might be the D (7 bases). Germline CDR1 reads MGHDK; CDR2 reads SYGVNS. CDR3 length: 15 amino acids. V shed 5 bases and J shed 0 bases, with 14 bases lying between them. The CDR3 sequence: CASSYPGGHSYEQYF. CDR3 nucleotides: TGTGCCAGCAGTTACCCGGGGGGACACTCCTACGAGCAGTACTTC.

The chain is built from TRBV19 and TRBJ2-5, with 7 nucleotides matching TRBD2. This CDR3 contains 13 residues. V dropped 8 bases and J dropped 4; count of bases not matched to a gene: 7. Germline CDR1 is LNHDA and CDR2 is SQIVND (reference sequence). CDR3 amino acids: CASSQGGRETQYF. CDR3 bases: TGTGCCAGTTCGCAGGGCGGGAGAGAGACCCAGTACTTC. The variable domain in full, completed from reference TRBV19 and TRBJ2-5, reads DGGITQSPKYLFRKEGQNVTLSCEQNLNHDAMYWYRQDPGQGLRLIYYSQIVNDFQKGDIAEGYSVSREKKESFPLTVTSAQKNPTAFYLCASSQGGRETQYFGPGTRLLVL.

The chain is built from TRBV11-3 and TRBJ1-1; TRBD1 is a possible D gene (6 bases). Germline lookup yields CDR1 SGHNT and CDR2 YENEEA. The CDR3 has 15 residues. Trimming cost V 0 bases and J 6 bases, with 14 bases left between them. CDR3 DNA: TGTGCCAGCAGCTTAGAGGCAGGGGCGAGCGCTGAAGCTTTCTTT. Protein sequence: CASSLEAGASAEAFF.

The gene calls are TRBV6-5 and TRBJ1-1; 7 bases agree with TRBD1. This CDR3 is 15 amino acids long. Germline lookup yields CDR1 MNHEY and CDR2 SVGAGI. V shed 5 bases, J shed 0 bases, and the junction held 6 bases outside the gene matches. Written as DNA, the CDR3 is TGTGCCAGCAGTCTGCCGGGACAGATGAACACTGAAGCTTTCTTT. Encoded protein: CASSLPGQMNTEAFF.

This chain connects TRBV7-3 to TRBJ2-3; possibly TRBD1 for D (6 bases). CDR3 length: 17 residues. Trimming pared 0 bases from V and 4 bases from J, leaving 17 bases between. Germline CDR1 is SGHTA and CDR2 is FQGTGA. The CDR3 reads CASSLTGARSGADTQYF. DNA for the CDR3: TGTGCCAGCAGCTTAACAGGGGCAAGATCAGGGGCAGATACGCAGTATTTT.

The chain combines TRBV7-2 with TRBJ2-1; 9 bases align to TRBD2. V lost 0 bases, J lost 6 bases, and 6 bases stayed unmatched. This CDR3 is built from 16 residues. Per germline, CDR1 SGHTA and CDR2 FQGNSA. The CDR3 coding sequence is TGTGCCAGCAGCTTAGCCCCGCGGGAGGGCCGCAATGAGCAGTTCTTC. Its protein product is CASSLAPREGRNEQFF.

The gene calls are TRBV5-1 and TRBJ1-5; D remains unclear. Germline loops: CDR1 SGHRS, CDR2 YFSETQ. CDR3 size: 15 residues. Trimming cost V 0 bases and J 6 bases, with 13 bases left between them. Here the CDR3 reads CASSLGVESSQPQHF. The CDR3 DNA follows: TGCGCCAGCAGCTTGGGAGTGGAGAGCTCTCAGCCCCAGCATTTT.